The sequence of this TCR beta chain was determined in a study of blood T cell repertoires in COVID-19. Overall study: There were acute and convalescent COVID-19 samples, and they came from the United States, Italy and Spain.

V lost 4 bases, J lost 7 bases, and 18 bases lay in between. CDR1 is SGHKS and CDR2 is YYEKEE in the germline V gene (reference sequence). The CDR3 loop spans 15 amino acids. Generated by immunoSEQ multiplex PCR, the TCRdb table keeps only in-frame clones and is missing some. The sample carries around 240,000 clones, 80% to 90% recorded once. This sequence was found in a man aged 40-49 years with acute or convalescent COVID-19. The chain links TRBV5-5 to TRBJ2-4; D might be TRBD1 (6 bases). The specimen sequenced was peripheral blood. CDR3 amino acids: CASSAYQGIGNIQYF. CDR3 sequence (DNA): TGTGCCAGCAGCGCATACCAGGGGATTGGTAACATTCAGTACTTC.